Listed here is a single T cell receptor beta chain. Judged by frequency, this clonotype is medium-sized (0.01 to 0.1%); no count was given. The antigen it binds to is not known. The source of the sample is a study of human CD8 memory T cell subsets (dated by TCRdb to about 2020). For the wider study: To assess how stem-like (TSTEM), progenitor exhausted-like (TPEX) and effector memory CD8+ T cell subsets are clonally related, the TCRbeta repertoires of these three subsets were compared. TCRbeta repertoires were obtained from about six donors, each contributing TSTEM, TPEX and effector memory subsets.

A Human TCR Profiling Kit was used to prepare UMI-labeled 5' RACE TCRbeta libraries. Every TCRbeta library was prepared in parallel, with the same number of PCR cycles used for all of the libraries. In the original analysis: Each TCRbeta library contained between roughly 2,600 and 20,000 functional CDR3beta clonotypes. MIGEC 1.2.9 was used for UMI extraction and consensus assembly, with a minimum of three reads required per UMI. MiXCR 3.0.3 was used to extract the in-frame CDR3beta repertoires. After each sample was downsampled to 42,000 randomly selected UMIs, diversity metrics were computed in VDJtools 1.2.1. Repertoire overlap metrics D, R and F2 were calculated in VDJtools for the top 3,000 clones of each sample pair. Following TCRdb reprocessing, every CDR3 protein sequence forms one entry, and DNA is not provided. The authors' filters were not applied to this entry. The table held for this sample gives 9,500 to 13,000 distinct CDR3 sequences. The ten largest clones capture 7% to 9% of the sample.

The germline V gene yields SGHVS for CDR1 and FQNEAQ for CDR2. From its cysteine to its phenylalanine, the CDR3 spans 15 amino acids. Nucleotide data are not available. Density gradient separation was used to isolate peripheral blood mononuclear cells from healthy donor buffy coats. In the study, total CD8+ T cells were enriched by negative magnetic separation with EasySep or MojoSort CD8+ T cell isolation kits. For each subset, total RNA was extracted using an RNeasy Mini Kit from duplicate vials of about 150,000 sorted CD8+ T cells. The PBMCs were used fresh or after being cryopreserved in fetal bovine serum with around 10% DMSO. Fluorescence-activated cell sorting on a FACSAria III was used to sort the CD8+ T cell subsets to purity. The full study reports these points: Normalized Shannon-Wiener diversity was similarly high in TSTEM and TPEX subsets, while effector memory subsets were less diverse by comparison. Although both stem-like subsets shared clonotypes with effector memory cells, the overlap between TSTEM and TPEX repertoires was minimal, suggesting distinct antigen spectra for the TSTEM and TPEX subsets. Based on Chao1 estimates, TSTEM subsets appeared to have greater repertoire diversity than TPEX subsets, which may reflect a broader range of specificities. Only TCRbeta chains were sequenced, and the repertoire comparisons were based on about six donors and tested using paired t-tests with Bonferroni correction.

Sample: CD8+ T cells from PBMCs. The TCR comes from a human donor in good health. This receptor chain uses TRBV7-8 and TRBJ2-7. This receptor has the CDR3 CASSLVGGRAYEQYF.